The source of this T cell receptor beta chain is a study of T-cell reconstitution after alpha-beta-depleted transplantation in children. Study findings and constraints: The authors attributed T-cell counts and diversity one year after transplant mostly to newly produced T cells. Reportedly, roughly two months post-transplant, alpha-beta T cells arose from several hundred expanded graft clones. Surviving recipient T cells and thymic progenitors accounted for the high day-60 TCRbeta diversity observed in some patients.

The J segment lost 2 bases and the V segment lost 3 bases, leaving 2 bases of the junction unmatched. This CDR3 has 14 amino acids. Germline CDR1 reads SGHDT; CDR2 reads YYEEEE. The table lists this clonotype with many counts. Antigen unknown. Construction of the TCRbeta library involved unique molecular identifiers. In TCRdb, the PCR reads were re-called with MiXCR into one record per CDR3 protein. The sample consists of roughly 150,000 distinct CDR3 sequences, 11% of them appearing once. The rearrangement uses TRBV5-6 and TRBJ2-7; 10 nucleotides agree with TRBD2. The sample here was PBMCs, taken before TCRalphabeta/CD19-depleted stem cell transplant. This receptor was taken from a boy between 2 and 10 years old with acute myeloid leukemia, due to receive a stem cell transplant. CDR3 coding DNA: TGTGCCAGCAGCTGGACTAGCGGAGCCTACGAGCAGTACTTC. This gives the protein CASSWTSGAYEQYF.